This T cell receptor (beta chain) comes out of a study of T cell responses to AZD1222 COVID-19 vaccine (dated by TCRdb to the early 2020s). Background on the whole study: A total of approximately 230 trial participants underwent TCR sequencing, of whom some 210 received two doses of AZD1222 and roughly 25 received two doses of the MenACWY control vaccine. Trial participants were enrolled by age into 18-55, 56-69 and 70-plus year subgroups, with around 150, 28 and 57 TCR-sequenced participants respectively.

Results the study describes overall, beyond this receptor: Most participants were white British and females outnumbered males, and the authors suggested that clonal diversity may have been underestimated. Conclusions about previously exposed vaccinees were limited because only a handful of AZD1222 recipients were SARS-CoV-2 seropositive at baseline. Because no day 14 peak-response samples were available, the repertoires could be characterized only after the peak T cell response. A significant rise in spike-specific TCR breadth and depth was observed after two AZD1222 doses relative to day 0 and relative to MenACWY recipients. CD4 TCRs associated with the vaccine covered the entire spike protein, and the dominant responses were in regions 160-218 and 743-854. Epitopes outside the regions mutated in the B.1.351 and B.1.1.7 variants were reportedly recognized by nearly half of the unique spike-specific TCRs. In the small 56-69-year group, the increase in depth fell short of significance, most likely because of low power.

Per the publication, the time point label means: about 28 days (+/-7) after the second vaccine dose. Because spike-specific TCR depth and breadth did not differ between the two schedules, AZD1222 recipients who got a second dose at roughly 4 weeks were pooled with those who got a second dose at roughly 12 weeks. Vaccinee samples were obtained from the UK trials COV001 and COV002, which included a single-blind randomized controlled phase 2/3 trial of AZD1222 (ChAdOx1 nCoV-19) in healthy adults. Trial participant PBMC samples were collected at day 0 and day 28 after the second dose for TCRbeta chain sequencing. About this clone: Its cognate antigen has yet to be identified. Base qualities are not recorded, but no much larger clone differs from it by a single base.

The CDR3 regions of human TCRbeta chains were analyzed by immunosequencing. Per the source publication's procedure: TCRs in the repertoires were compared against a reference library of SARS-CoV-2-specific TCRs that had been generated with the MIRA antigen-specificity platform. Breadth was defined as the fraction of unique TCRs that were SARS-CoV-2-associated. Depth was defined as the fraction of total T cells that were SARS-CoV-2-associated. Using the MIRA data, every spike-specific TCR was mapped to the spike region that the TCR reacted to and assigned to either a CD4 or a CD8 class. Log10-transformed breadth and depth values were compared by one-way ANOVA with Sidak's multiple comparisons tests. TCRdb holds this immuneACCESS table with in-frame rearrangements only. Some clones are missing; in checked studies, unresolved V genes explain under half, and the rest has no known cause. From that table come the V and J calls and clone size; the DNA was used to work out D and trimming. Here the sample has 150,000 to 200,000 clones; approximately 90% occur a single time. The top ten hold roughly 27% of the sample.

From the cysteine through the phenylalanine, the CDR3 covers 13 amino acids. This entry keeps only the CDR3 DNA: 39 bases, framed from base 1. Ends trimmed: V by 4 bases, J by 2 bases; bases unmatched to a gene: 0. The germline V gene provides CDR1 ENHRY and CDR2 SYGVKD. This chain is built from TRBV10-3 and TRBJ2-7; 9 central nucleotides agree with TRBD1. The clonotype was recovered from an adult who received the AZD1222 COVID-19 vaccine. Sequencing used peripheral blood, obtained 28 days after the second AZD1222 dose. The CDR3 protein sequence reads: CAISGTGAYEQYF. The DNA sequence is given as TGTGCCATCAGTGGGACAGGGGCCTACGAGCAGTACTTC.